The source of this TCR beta chain is a study of PD-L1 blockade in urothelial cancer. Across the study: Of some 29 patients, around 25 were males with bladder-origin urothelial cancer. Treatment start was followed by blood analysis at 3 weeks (second dose) and again at 6 weeks.

The V end was cut by 5 bases, the J end by 11 bases, with 13 bases between. Germline assignment: CDR1 SEHNR and CDR2 FQNEAQ (reference sequence). This CDR3 has 12 amino acids. Assay: immunoSEQ multiplex PCR; the TCRdb copy retains only in-frame clones and omits some. The sample lists some 89,000 clones, 85% to 90% occurring once. Time point reported: pretreatment peripheral blood. Patients presented with locally advanced or metastatic urothelial carcinoma. The TCR was taken from a man aged 55 to 70 with urothelial cancer. This chain links TRBV7-9 with TRBJ1-5; D remains ambiguous. The specimen was PBMCs, collected around atezolizumab (anti-PD-L1) treatment. This CDR3 reads CASSNRRSAQHF. The CDR3 bases are TGTGCCAGCAGCAACAGACGATCAGCCCAGCATTTT.